A single sample gave rise to the 4 T cell receptor beta chains below, sequenced in a study of human T cells and chemical hapten exposure. TCRdb passed the RACE reads through MiXCR, listing each CDR3 protein once. Counted here are some 120,000 distinct CDR3 sequences, more than 7.5% occurring once; the ten biggest clones make up about 1.8%. Time point meaning: healthy volunteer bleed at 2 weeks. Blood, whole and unfractionated, served as the source for total RNA extraction. Sequencing was performed on whole blood. Receptors originate from a male donor in good health. Some clones in this sample may be carry-over from other donors' samples.

This clonotype was detected ten times or more. The J gene is TRBJ2-1, the V gene TRBV11-2, with a weak D call TRBD1 (6 bases). Trimming removed 5 bases from V and 3 bases from J, with 14 bases in between. Germline V gene sequence: CDR1 SGHAT, CDR2 FQNNGV. The CDR3 contains 15 residues. CDR3 sequence (DNA): TGTGCCAGCAGCCCAAGGGACACCTTCTACAATGAGCAGTTCTTC. Its translation: CASSPRDTFYNEQFF.

V gene TRBV12-3 or TRBV12-4 combines with J gene TRBJ1-2, with D unclear. CDR3 length: 14 residues. With 3 bases removed from V and 8 bases from J, the gap between germline ends came to 16 bases. CDR3 sequence reads: CASSFTNSLWGYTF. The CDR3 DNA is TGTGCCAGCAGTTTTACCAACTCTTTGTGGGGCTACACCTTC.

The rearrangement uses TRBV20-1 and TRBJ2-2; no clear D. Trimming removed 3 bases from V and 5 bases from J, with 19 bases in between. This CDR3 region has 16 residues. Germline assignment: CDR1 DFQATT and CDR2 SNEGSKA (reference sequence). The CDR3, as DNA: TGCAGTGCTAGTGGGTCCAACGCCTTCCCAACCGGGGAGCTGTTTTTT. It yields the protein CSASGSNAFPTGELFF.

This clonotype occurred a few times. The chain carries TRBV7-2 and TRBJ1-6; D is uncertain. V was cut by 3 bases and J by 0 bases, with 12 bases left in between. The V gene's germline CDR1 is SGHTA and CDR2 FQGNSA. The CDR3 is made up of 17 amino acids. Here the CDR3 reads CASSFRSVGSYNSPLHF. In DNA form, the CDR3 reads TGTGCCAGCAGCTTTCGATCTGTGGGCTCCTATAATTCACCCCTCCACTTT.